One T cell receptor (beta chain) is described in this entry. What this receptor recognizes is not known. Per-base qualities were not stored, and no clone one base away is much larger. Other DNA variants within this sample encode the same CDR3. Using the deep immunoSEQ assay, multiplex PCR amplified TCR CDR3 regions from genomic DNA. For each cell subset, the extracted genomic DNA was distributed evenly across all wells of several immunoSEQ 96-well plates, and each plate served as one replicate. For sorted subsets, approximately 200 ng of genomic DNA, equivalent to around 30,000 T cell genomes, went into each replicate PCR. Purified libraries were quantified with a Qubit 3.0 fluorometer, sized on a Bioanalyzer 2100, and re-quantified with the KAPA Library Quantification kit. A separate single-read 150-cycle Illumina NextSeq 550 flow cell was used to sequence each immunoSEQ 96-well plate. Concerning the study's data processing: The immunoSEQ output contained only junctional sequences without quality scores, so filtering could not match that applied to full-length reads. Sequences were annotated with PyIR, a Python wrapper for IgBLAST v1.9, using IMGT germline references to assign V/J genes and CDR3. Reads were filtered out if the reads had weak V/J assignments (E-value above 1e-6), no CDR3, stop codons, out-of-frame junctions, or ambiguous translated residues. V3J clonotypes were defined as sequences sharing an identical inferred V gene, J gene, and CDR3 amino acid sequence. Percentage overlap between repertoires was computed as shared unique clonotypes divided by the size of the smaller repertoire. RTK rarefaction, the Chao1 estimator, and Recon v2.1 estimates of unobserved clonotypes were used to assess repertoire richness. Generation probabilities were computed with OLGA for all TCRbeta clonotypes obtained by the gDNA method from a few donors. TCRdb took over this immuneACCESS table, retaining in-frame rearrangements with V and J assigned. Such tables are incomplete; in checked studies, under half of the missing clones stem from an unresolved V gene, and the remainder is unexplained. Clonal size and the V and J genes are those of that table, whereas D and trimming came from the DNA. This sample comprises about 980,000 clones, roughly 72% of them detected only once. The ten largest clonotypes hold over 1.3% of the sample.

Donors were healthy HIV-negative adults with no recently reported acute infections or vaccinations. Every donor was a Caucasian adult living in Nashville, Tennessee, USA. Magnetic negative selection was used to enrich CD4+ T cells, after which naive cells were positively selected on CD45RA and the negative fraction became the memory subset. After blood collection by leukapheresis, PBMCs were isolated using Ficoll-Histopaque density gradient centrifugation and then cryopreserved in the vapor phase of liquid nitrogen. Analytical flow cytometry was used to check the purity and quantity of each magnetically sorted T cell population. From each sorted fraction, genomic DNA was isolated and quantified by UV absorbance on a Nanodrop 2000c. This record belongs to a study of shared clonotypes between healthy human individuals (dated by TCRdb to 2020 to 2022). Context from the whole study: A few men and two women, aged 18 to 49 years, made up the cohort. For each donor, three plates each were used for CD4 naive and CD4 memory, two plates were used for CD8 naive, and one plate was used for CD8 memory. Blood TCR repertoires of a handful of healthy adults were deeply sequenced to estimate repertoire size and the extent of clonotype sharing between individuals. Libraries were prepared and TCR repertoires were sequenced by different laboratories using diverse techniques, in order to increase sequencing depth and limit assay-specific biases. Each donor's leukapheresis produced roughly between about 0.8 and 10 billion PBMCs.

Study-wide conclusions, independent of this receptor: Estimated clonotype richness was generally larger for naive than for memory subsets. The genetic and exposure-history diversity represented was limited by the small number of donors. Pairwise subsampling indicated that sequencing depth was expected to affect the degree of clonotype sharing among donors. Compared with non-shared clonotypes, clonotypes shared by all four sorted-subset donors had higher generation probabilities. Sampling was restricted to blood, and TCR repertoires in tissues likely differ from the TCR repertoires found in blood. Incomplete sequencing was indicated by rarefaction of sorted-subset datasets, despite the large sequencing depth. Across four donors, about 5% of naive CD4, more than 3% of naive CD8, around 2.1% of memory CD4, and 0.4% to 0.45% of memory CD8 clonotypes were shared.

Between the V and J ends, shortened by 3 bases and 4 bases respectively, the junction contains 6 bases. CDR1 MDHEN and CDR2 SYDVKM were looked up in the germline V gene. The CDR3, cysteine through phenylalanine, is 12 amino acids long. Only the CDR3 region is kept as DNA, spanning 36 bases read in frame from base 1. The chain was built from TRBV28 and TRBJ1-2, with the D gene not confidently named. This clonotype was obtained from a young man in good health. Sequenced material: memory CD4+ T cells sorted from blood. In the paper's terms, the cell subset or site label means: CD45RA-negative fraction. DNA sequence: TGTGCCAGCAGTTTCGGCGGCTATGGCTACACCTTC. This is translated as CASSFGGYGYTF.